These 12 T cell receptor beta chains were all obtained from the same sample, sequenced in a study of response to subunit inactivated influenza vaccine. TCRdb recomputed calls from the RT-PCR reads with MiXCR, one row per CDR3 protein. The sample has roughly 650,000 distinct CDR3 sequences; 13% to 15% are singletons. The starting material was PBMCs from blood, obtained approximately 15 days before vaccination. All receptors derive from a man aged 45-65 years who received an inactivated influenza vaccine.

The CDR3 DNA reads TGCGCCAGCAGTGGATCCCGCGGGATCAATGAGCAGTTCTTC. Its protein is CASSGSRGINEQFF. The chain recombines TRBV10-1 with TRBJ2-1; weak D call: TRBD2 (6 bases). CDR3 length: 14 residues. Trimming left V 4 bases short and J 6 bases short, with 13 bases between. Germline CDR1 WNHNN, CDR2 SYGVQD (reference sequence).

This clonotype was seen repeatedly, ten times or more. This sequence joins TRBV5-6 and TRBJ2-1, with D possibly being TRBD2 (6 bases). V lost 6 bases and J 7 bases, leaving 20 bases between the germline ends. Germline CDR1 SGHDT, CDR2 YYEEEE. This CDR3 has 15 amino acids. The CDR3 loop is CASTTTSTQWNEQFF. In DNA form, the CDR3 reads TGTGCCAGCACAACGACTAGTACACAGTGGAATGAGCAGTTCTTC.

This clonotype was observed many times. This rearrangement joins TRBV4-3 to TRBJ2-3, with D unclear. Germline V CDR1 and CDR2: LGHNA, YSLEER. CDR3 length: 14 residues. Trimming removed 1 base from V and 4 bases from J, with 9 bases in between. The CDR3 DNA reads TGCGCCAGCAGCCAAGGGAACACCCCAGATACGCAGTATTTT. Translating gives CASSQGNTPDTQYF.

The CDR3 region is CASMESYNEQFF. CDR3 sequence (DNA): TGTGCCAGCATGGAATCCTACAATGAGCAGTTCTTC. The chain uses TRBV6-6 and TRBJ2-1, with D unclear. The CDR3 runs 12 residues. Germline V gives CDR1 MNHNY, CDR2 SVGAGI (reference sequence). Trimming removed 7 bases from V and 1 base from J, with 5 bases in between.

The chain couples TRBV5-5 to TRBJ1-2; 8 nucleotides line up with TRBD1. This CDR3 is 14 amino acids long. J gave up 6 bases and V 4 bases, and 8 bases lay outside the gene matches. Germline V lookup: CDR1 SGHKS, CDR2 YYEKEE (reference sequence). CDR3 amino acids: CASSLFQGADGYTF. The CDR3 DNA reads as TGTGCCAGCAGCCTCTTTCAGGGGGCGGATGGCTACACCTTC.

The sample holds a few counts of this clonotype. V gene TRBV20-1 combines with J gene TRBJ2-1; 12 bases fit TRBD2. The CDR3 consists of 17 residues. The V gene's germline CDR1 is DFQATT and CDR2 SNEGSKA (reference sequence). V gave up 0 bases and J gave up 7 bases; unmatched junction bases: 10. CDR3 region: CSARDRSGTSGLNEQFF. The DNA for the CDR3 is TGCAGTGCTAGAGATCGGTCCGGGACTAGCGGGCTAAATGAGCAGTTCTTC.

The chain recombines TRBV3-1 with TRBJ2-1; 9 bases line up with TRBD1. CDR3 length equals 14 residues. V lost 3 bases to trimming and J lost 9 bases; unmatched junction nucleotides: 6. Germline CDR1 LGHDT, CDR2 YNNKEL (reference sequence). In nucleotides, the CDR3 is TGTGCCAGCAGCCAGTTACAGGGGGCGGGTGAGCAGTTCTTC. As protein: CASSQLQGAGEQFF.

In this sample, this clonotype turned up a few times. V usage is TRBV4-2 and J usage is TRBJ1-2, with D possibly TRBD1 on 5 matching bases. Germline CDR1 and CDR2: LGHNA and YNFKEQ. V lost 0 bases to trimming and J lost 4 bases, with 9 bases between them. The CDR3 consists of 14 residues. CDR3: CASSQDKGLYGYTF. In DNA form, the CDR3 reads TGTGCCAGCAGCCAAGATAAGGGGCTCTATGGCTACACCTTC.

CDR3 DNA sequence: TGCGCCACCTCGTTAATAGCGGCTTTGGACGAGCAGTACTTC. It translates to CATSLIAALDEQYF. The chain joins TRBV5-1 to TRBJ2-7; possible D gene TRBD2, 6 bases. This CDR3 comprises 14 residues. V was cut by 9 bases and J by 5 bases, with 21 bases left in between. Germline values: CDR1 SGHRS, CDR2 YFSETQ.

This clonotype was counted a few times. This could be a read error, since a much larger clone is one nucleotide away. This chain uses TRBV7-3 with TRBJ2-3; D uncertain. This CDR3 region has 13 residues. With 4 bases removed from V and 1 base from J, the gap between germline ends came to 6 bases. CDR1 and CDR2 from the germline V gene are SGHTA and FQGTGA. This chain's CDR3 is CASSSQRTDTQYF. The CDR3, as DNA: TGTGCCAGCAGCTCGCAGCGCACAGATACGCAGTATTTT.

The V gene is TRBV6-1, the J gene TRBJ2-3; 7 bases are shared with TRBD2. The length of the CDR3 is 15 residues. The J segment lost 3 bases and the V segment lost 5 bases, leaving 8 bases of the junction unmatched. CDR1 is MNHNS and CDR2 is SASEGT in the germline V gene. The CDR3, as DNA: TGTGCCAGCAGTCCCTGGGCGGGAGTTACAGATACGCAGTATTTT. This encodes CASSPWAGVTDTQYF.

This clonotype was recorded many times. The rearrangement links TRBV5-1 to TRBJ2-7; no definite D call. The CDR3 contains 14 residues. Germline lookup yields CDR1 SGHRS and CDR2 YFSETQ. The V end lost 0 bases, the J end lost 7 bases, and 14 bases lay between the germline ends. CDR3 nucleotides: TGCGCCAGCAGCTTGGGACACGGTGTCATAGAGCAGTACTTC. Encoded protein: CASSLGHGVIEQYF.